This is a list of T cell receptor beta chains from one sample in a study of T-cell reconstitution after alpha-beta-depleted transplantation in children. TCRdb processed the PCR reads anew with MiXCR; each CDR3 protein has one entry. The sample has approximately 800,000 distinct CDR3 sequences, roughly 15% seen once; the top ten hold roughly 5%. Sequenced material: PBMCs, mostly from graft donor cells, taken 360 days after TCRalphabeta/CD19-depleted stem cell transplant. These receptors came from a male patient between 5 and 17 years old who had a stem cell transplant for acute lymphoblastic leukemia, so the T cells may come from the graft donor. Both conserved end residues are part of each CDR3. The D gene is left open where the match is weak. Clone size is shown for a subset of rows, as once, few, many or a class of expanded clone.

d_call | cdr3_length | j_call | v_call | clone_size | cdr3_aa | cdr3_nt
. | 15 | TRBJ2-1 | TRBV5-1 | once | CASSLASGTPNEQFF | TGCGCCAGCAGCTTGGCCAGTGGGACACCGAATGAGCAGTTCTTC
. | 12 | TRBJ2-7 | TRBV14 | few | CASRGSDYEQYF | TGTGCCAGCCGTGGGTCCGATTACGAGCAGTACTTC
. | 12 | TRBJ2-1 | TRBV24-1 | . | CATSDLSNEQFF | TGTGCCACCAGTGATTTGAGCAATGAGCAGTTCTTC
. | 17 | TRBJ2-7 | TRBV7-9 | few | CASSRDAGPMPVYEQYF | TGTGCCAGCAGCCGAGACGCGGGACCCATGCCCGTATACGAGCAGTACTTC
. | 14 | TRBJ2-7 | TRBV2 | many | CASTGQGHEYEQYF | TGTGCCAGCACTGGGCAGGGTCATGAATACGAGCAGTACTTC
. | 14 | TRBJ1-4 | TRBV12-3/TRBV12-4 | . | CASSRRQRSEKLFF | TGTGCCAGCAGTCGGCGACAGCGGTCTGAAAAACTGTTTTTT
TRBD1 | 13 | TRBJ2-7 | TRBV2 | few | CASSLDREWEQYF | TGTGCCAGCAGCTTGGACAGGGAATGGGAGCAGTACTTC
TRBD2 | 15 | TRBJ2-1 | TRBV9 | . | CASGSKREAPFEQFF | TGTGCCAGCGGATCCAAGCGGGAGGCCCCTTTTGAGCAGTTCTTC
TRBD2 | 15 | TRBJ2-7 | TRBV7-6 | . | CASAAGVREGYEQYF | TGTGCCAGTGCTGCGGGTGTGCGGGAGGGCTACGAGCAGTACTTC
. | 12 | TRBJ2-7 | TRBV12-3/TRBV12-4 | many | CASTLRPYEQYF | TGTGCCAGCACCCTAAGACCCTACGAGCAGTACTTC
. | 16 | TRBJ1-1 | TRBV12-3/TRBV12-4 | many | CASSPGQNRKYTEAFF | TGTGCCAGCAGTCCCGGACAGAACCGAAAATACACTGAAGCTTTCTTT
TRBD1 | 15 | TRBJ2-5 | TRBV27 | . | CASSGQGASGETQYF | TGTGCCAGCAGTGGACAGGGGGCGTCTGGGGAGACCCAGTACTTC
TRBD2 | 14 | TRBJ2-1 | TRBV7-2 | few | CASSLPGGMDEQFF | TGTGCCAGCAGCTTACCGGGAGGGATGGATGAGCAGTTCTTC
TRBD2 | 16 | TRBJ2-7 | TRBV10-3 | few | CAIRRTGTKESYEQYF | TGTGCCATCAGACGTACCGGGACTAAGGAGTCCTACGAGCAGTACTTC
TRBD2 | 17 | TRBJ2-6 | TRBV18 | few | CASSHRAGESGANVLTF | TGTGCCAGCTCACATCGCGCGGGAGAGTCTGGGGCCAACGTCCTGACTTTC
. | 16 | TRBJ1-2 | TRBV4-2 | few | CASSQEGSTLNYGYTF | TGTGCCAGCAGCCAAGAAGGGTCGACACTTAACTATGGCTACACCTTC
TRBD2 | 18 | TRBJ2-3 | TRBV11-1 | . | CASSSTSLGAGVWDTQYF | TGTGCCAGCAGCTCCACCTCCTTGGGAGCGGGAGTTTGGGATACGCAGTATTTT
. | 13 | TRBJ1-2 | TRBV4-1 | . | CASSPPWGDGYTF | TGCGCCAGCAGCCCACCCTGGGGGGATGGCTACACCTTC
. | 14 | TRBJ1-1 | TRBV12-3/TRBV12-4 | . | CASTPTGMDTEAFF | TGTGCCAGCACCCCAACAGGGATGGACACTGAAGCTTTCTTT
. | 16 | TRBJ2-5 | TRBV5-1 | . | CASSLAPLAGEETQYF | TGCGCCAGCAGCTTGGCCCCACTAGCAGGCGAAGAGACCCAGTACTTC
TRBD2 | 16 | TRBJ2-1 | TRBV7-3 | . | CASSPGGLAGYNEQFF | TGTGCCAGCAGCCCAGGAGGACTAGCGGGCTACAATGAGCAGTTCTTC
TRBD2 | 17 | TRBJ2-1 | TRBV9 | . | CASSVSGGPPLLREQFF | TGTGCCAGCAGCGTATCGGGGGGACCCCCTCTTTTGCGTGAGCAGTTCTTC
TRBD2 | 17 | TRBJ2-7 | TRBV5-6 | few | CASSLGASGSKSYEQYF | TGTGCCAGCAGCTTGGGGGCTAGCGGGAGCAAATCCTACGAGCAGTACTTC
. | 15 | TRBJ2-1 | TRBV29-1 | . | CSVVGGAPSYNEQFF | TGCAGCGTTGTCGGCGGAGCCCCCTCCTACAATGAGCAGTTCTTC
. | 13 | TRBJ2-7 | TRBV29-1 | few | CSVELGSNYEQYF | TGCAGCGTTGAGCTCGGATCCAACTACGAGCAGTACTTC
TRBD2 | 15 | TRBJ2-4 | TRBV28 | many | CASSFAPAGKDIQYF | TGTGCCAGCAGTTTCGCCCCAGCGGGAAAGGATATTCAGTACTTC
. | 14 | TRBJ2-2 | TRBV21-1 | . | CASSTGGSGGSCFF | .
. | 11 | TRBJ1-1 | TRBV6-5 | . | CASSYGRIAFF | TGTGCCAGCAGTTACGGGCGAATAGCTTTCTTT
TRBD2 | 16 | TRBJ2-3 | TRBV10-3 | few | CAISELGGANTDTQYF | TGTGCCATCAGTGAGTTGGGAGGGGCGAACACAGATACGCAGTATTTT
. | 13 | TRBJ2-7 | TRBV12-3/TRBV12-4 | few | CASSFLTLWKQYF | TGTGCCAGCAGTTTCCTAACCCTTTGGAAGCAGTACTTC
. | 15 | TRBJ2-1 | TRBV12-3/TRBV12-4 | few | CASSLWVDFYNEQFF | TGTGCCAGCAGTTTATGGGTCGACTTTTACAATGAGCAGTTCTTC
. | 17 | TRBJ1-1 | TRBV4-1 | few | CASSHLRTRRVNTEAFF | TGCGCCAGCAGCCATCTCAGGACTAGGCGGGTGAACACTGAAGCTTTCTTT
. | 13 | TRBJ2-2 | TRBV4-1 | few | CASSQVDLGELFF | TGCGCCAGCAGCCAAGTGGATCTTGGGGAGCTGTTTTTT
. | 11 | TRBJ2-3 | TRBV12-3/TRBV12-4 | few | CASTLGDTQYF | TGTGCCAGCACCCTCGGAGATACGCAGTATTTT
. | 13 | TRBJ2-2 | TRBV12-3/TRBV12-4 | many | CASSPQGTGELFF | TGTGCCAGCAGTCCACAGGGAACCGGGGAGCTGTTTTTT
. | 14 | TRBJ2-1 | TRBV7-6 | . | CASSLNSRGNEQFF | TGTGCCAGCAGCTTGAATTCGAGAGGCAATGAGCAGTTCTTC
. | 16 | TRBJ2-3 | TRBV12-3/TRBV12-4 | . | CASSLWGPTTTDTQYF | TGTGCCAGCAGTTTGTGGGGCCCGACTACCACAGATACGCAGTATTTT
. | 13 | TRBJ2-2 | TRBV24-1 | . | CATSGHRPGELFF | TGTGCCACCAGCGGGCACCGGCCCGGGGAGCTGTTTTTT
TRBD2 | 16 | TRBJ2-5 | TRBV7-9 | few | CASSIHRSGTEETQYF | TGTGCCAGCAGCATACATAGAAGCGGGACCGAAGAGACCCAGTACTTC
. | 13 | TRBJ2-1 | TRBV5-1 | once | CARARRGSPLEFF | TGCGCCAGAGCCCGGAGAGGGAGCCCCCTGGAGTTCTTC
. | 14 | TRBJ1-6 | TRBV7-6 | many | CASSGSSYNSPLHF | TGTGCCAGCAGCGGTAGCTCCTATAATTCACCCCTCCACTTT
. | 13 | TRBJ2-7 | TRBV30 | . | CAWSDRVGYEQYF | TGTGCCTGGAGTGACAGGGTCGGCTACGAGCAGTACTTC
. | 12 | TRBJ2-7 | TRBV20-1 | few | CSARDITYEQYF | TGCAGTGCTAGAGACATTACCTACGAGCAGTACTTC
. | 15 | TRBJ1-5 | TRBV3-1 | . | CASSPYTGMNQPQHF | TGTGCCAGCAGCCCGTATACAGGGATGAATCAGCCCCAGCATTTT
TRBD2 | 16 | TRBJ2-5 | TRBV10-3 | . | CAISESVAGIEETQYF | TGTGCCATCAGTGAGTCGGTAGCGGGAATCGAAGAGACCCAGTACTTC
TRBD2 | 16 | TRBJ2-1 | TRBV7-6 | . | CASSLESSGRANEQFF | TGTGCCAGCAGCTTAGAGTCTAGCGGGAGGGCCAATGAGCAGTTCTTC
. | 14 | TRBJ1-1 | TRBV7-3 | . | CASSLQAVDTEAFF | TGTGCCAGCAGCTTACAGGCGGTGGACACTGAAGCTTTCTTT
. | 15 | TRBJ2-6 | TRBV27 | few | CASSFLPSGANVLTF | TGTGCCAGCAGTTTCTTACCCTCTGGGGCCAACGTCCTGACTTTC
. | 17 | TRBJ2-4 | TRBV12-3/TRBV12-4 | . | CASSFNPGGIAKNIQYF | TGTGCCAGCAGTTTCAATCCTGGGGGAATAGCCAAAAACATTCAGTACTTC
. | 14 | TRBJ2-5 | TRBV7-7 | . | CASSLHSQEETQYF | TGTGCCAGCAGCTTACATTCCCAGGAAGAGACCCAGTACTTC
. | 14 | TRBJ2-5 | TRBV27 | few | CASSSMGLGETQYF | TGTGCCAGCAGTTCGATGGGGCTGGGAGAGACCCAGTACTTC
. | 16 | TRBJ2-1 | TRBV5-1 | many | CASTLFVHVVGNEQFF | TGCGCCAGCACCTTGTTCGTGCACGTGGTAGGGAATGAGCAGTTCTTC
. | 12 | TRBJ2-7 | TRBV12-3/TRBV12-4 | few | CASSLAGWEQYF | TGTGCCAGCAGTTTGGCTGGGTGGGAGCAGTACTTC
. | 16 | TRBJ2-2 | TRBV7-8 | . | CASSSPFWTETGELFF | TGTGCCAGCAGCTCCCCCTTCTGGACAGAGACCGGGGAGCTGTTTTTT
TRBD1 | 15 | TRBJ1-5 | TRBV6-1 | . | CASSDWDRMGQPQHF | TGTGCCAGCAGTGACTGGGACAGAATGGGGCAGCCCCAGCATTTT